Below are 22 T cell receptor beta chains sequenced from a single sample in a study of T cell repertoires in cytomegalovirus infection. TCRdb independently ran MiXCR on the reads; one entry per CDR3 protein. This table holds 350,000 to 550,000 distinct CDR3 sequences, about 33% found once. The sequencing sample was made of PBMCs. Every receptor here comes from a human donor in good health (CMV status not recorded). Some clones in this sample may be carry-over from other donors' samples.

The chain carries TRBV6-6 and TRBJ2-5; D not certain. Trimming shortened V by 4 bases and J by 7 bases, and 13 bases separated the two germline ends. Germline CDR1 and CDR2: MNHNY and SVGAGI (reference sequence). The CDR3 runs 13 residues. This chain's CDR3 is CASSLGPTGTQYF. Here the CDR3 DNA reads TGTGCCAGCAGTTTGGGCCCCACGGGGACCCAGTACTTC.

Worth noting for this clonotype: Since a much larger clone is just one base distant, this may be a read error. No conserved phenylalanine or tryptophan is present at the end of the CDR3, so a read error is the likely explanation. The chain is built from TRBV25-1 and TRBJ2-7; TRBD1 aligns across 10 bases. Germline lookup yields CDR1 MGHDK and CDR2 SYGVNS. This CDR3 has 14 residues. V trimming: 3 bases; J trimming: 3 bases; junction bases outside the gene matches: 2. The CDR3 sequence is CASSDWDRGYEQYL. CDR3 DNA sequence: TGTGCCAGCAGTGACTGGGACAGGGGCTACGAGCAGTACTTA.

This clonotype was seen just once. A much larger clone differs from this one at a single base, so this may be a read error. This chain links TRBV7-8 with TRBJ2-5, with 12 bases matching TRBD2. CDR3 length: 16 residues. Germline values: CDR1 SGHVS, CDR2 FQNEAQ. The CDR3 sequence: CASSPTSGGLEETQSF. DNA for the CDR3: TGTGCCAGCAGCCCGACTAGCGGGGGTTTGGAAGAGACCCAGTCCTTC.

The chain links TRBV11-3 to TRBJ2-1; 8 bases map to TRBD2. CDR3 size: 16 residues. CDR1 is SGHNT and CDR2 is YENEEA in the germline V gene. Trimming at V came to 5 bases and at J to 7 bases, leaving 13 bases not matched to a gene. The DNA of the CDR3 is TGTGCCAGCAGCCTTGGGGGTCTTGCGGGGGGTAATGAGCAGTTCTTC. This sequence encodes CASSLGGLAGGNEQFF.

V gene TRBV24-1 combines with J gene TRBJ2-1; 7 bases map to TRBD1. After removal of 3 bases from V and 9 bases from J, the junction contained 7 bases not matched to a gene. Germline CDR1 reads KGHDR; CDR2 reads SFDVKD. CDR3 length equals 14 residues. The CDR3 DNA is TGTGCCACCAGTGATCCCGGACAGGTCCGTGAGCAGTTCTTC. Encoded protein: CATSDPGQVREQFF.

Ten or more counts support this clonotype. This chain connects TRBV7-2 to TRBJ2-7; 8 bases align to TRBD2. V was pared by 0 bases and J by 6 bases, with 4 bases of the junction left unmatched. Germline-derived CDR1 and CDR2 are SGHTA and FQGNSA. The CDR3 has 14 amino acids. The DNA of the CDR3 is TGTGCCAGCAGCTTAGCTAGCGGGGCCGGCGAGCAGTACTTC. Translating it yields CASSLASGAGEQYF.

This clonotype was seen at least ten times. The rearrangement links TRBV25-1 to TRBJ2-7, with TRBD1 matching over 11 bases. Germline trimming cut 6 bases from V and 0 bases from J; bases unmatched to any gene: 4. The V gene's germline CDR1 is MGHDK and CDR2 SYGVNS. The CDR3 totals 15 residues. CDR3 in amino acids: CASREDRGHSYEQYF. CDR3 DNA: TGTGCCAGCAGAGAGGACAGGGGGCACTCCTACGAGCAGTACTTC.

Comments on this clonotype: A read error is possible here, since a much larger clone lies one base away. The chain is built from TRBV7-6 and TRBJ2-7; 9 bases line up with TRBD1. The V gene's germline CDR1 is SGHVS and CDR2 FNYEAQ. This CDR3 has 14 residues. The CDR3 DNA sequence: TGTGCCAGCAGCCCCGGGACAGGGCTCTACGAGCCGTACTTC. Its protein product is CASSPGTGLYEPYF.

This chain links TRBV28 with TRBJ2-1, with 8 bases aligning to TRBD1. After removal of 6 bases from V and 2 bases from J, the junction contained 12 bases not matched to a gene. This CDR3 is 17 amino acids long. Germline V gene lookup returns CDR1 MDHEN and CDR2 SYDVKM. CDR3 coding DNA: TGTGCCAGCAGCGTCCTAAGACAGGGGCTGACCTACAATGAGCAGTTCTTC. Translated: CASSVLRQGLTYNEQFF.

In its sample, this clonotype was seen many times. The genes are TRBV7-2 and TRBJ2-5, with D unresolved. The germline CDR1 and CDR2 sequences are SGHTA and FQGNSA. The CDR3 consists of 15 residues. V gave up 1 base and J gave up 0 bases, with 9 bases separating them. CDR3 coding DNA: TGTGCCAGCAGCTTAGGGTCCGGGCACCAAGAGACCCAGTACTTC. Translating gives CASSLGSGHQETQYF.

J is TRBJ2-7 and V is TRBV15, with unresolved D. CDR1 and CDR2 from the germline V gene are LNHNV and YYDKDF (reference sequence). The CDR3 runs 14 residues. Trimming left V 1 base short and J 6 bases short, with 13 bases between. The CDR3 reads CATSRGGLVVEQYF. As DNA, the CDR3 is TGTGCCACCAGCAGAGGCGGCCTGGTAGTCGAGCAGTACTTC.

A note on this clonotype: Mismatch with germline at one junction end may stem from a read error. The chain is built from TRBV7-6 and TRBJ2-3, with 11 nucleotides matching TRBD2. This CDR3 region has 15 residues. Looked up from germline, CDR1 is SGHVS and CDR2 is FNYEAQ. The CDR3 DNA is TGTGCCTGCAGCTTAGCGGGAGGGGCTACAGATACGCAGTATTTT. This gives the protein CACSLAGGATDTQYF. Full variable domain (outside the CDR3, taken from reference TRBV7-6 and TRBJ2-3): GAGVSQSPRYKVTKRGQDVALRCDPISGHVSLYWYRQALGQGPEFLTYFNYEAQQDKSGLPNDRFSAERPEGSISTLTIQRTEQRDSAMYRCACSLAGGATDTQYFGPGTRLTVL.

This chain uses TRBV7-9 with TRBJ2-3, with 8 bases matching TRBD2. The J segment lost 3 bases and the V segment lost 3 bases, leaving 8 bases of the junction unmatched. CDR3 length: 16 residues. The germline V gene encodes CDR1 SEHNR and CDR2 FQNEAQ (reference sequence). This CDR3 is CASSLGRGVTTDTQYF. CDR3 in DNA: TGTGCCAGCAGCTTGGGGCGGGGGGTCACGACAGATACGCAGTATTTT.

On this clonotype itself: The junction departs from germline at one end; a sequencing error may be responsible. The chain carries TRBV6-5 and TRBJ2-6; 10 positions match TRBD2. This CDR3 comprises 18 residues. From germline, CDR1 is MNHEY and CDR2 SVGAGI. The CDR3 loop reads CASSLAGGQSSGANFLTF. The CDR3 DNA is TGTGCCAGCAGCTTAGCGGGGGGACAGAGCTCTGGGGCCAACTTCCTGACTTTC.

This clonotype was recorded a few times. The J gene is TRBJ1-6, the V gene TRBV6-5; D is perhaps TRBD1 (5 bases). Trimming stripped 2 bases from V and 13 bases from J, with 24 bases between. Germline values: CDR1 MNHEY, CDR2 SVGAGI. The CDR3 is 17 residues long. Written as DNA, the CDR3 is TGTGCCAGCAGTTACGATGGGGCAAGCTCGACCCGGGGGCCCCTCCACTTT. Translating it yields CASSYDGASSTRGPLHF.

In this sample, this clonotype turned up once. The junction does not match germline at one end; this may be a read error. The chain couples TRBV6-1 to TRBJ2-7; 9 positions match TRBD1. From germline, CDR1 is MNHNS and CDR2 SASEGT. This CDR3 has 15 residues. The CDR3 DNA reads TGTGCCAGCAGGGCTGGACAGGGGCTTTCCTACGAGAAGTACTTC. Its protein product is CASRAGQGLSYEKYF.

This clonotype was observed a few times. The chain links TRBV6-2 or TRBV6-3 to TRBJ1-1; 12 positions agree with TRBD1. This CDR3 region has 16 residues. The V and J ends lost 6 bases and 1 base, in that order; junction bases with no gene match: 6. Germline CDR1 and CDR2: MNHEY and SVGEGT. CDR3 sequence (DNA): TGTGCCAGCAGCCACCGGGACAGGGGGCAGAACACTGAAGCTTTCTTT. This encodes CASSHRDRGQNTEAFF.

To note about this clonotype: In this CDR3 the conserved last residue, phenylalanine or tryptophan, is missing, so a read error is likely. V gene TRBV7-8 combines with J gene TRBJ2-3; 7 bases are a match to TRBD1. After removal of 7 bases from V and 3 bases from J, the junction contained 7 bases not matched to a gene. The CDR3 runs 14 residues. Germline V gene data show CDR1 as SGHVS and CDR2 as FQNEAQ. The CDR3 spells CASIRQGSTDTQYL. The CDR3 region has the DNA TGTGCCAGCATCAGACAGGGATCAACAGATACGCAGTATTTG.

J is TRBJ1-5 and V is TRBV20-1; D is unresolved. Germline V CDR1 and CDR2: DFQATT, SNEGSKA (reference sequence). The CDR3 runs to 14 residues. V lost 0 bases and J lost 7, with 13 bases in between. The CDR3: CSARDYLGSQPQHF. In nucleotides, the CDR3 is TGCAGTGCTAGAGATTATTTGGGAAGCCAGCCCCAGCATTTT.

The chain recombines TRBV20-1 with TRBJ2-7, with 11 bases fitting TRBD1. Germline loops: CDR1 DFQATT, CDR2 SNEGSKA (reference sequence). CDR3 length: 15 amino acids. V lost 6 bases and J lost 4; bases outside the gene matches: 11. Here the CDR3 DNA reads TGCAGTGCCACCCATGGGACAGGGGGGATTTACGAGCAGTACTTC. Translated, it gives CSATHGTGGIYEQYF.

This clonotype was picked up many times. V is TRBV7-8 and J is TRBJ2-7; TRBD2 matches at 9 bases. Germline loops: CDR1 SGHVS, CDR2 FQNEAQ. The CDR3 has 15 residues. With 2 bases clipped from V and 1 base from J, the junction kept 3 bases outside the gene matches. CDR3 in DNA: TGTGCCAGCAGCTTAAGGCTAGCGGGGTCCTACGAGCAGTACTTC. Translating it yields CASSLRLAGSYEQYF.

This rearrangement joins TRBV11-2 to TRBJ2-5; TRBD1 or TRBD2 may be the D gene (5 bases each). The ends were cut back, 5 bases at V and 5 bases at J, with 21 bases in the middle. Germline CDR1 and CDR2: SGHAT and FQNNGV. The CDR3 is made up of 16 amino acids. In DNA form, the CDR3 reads TGTGCCAGCAGCACCACGGGGACGGCCACCTGGGAGACCCAGTACTTC. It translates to CASSTTGTATWETQYF. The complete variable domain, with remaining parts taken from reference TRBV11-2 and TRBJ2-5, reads EAGVAQSPRYKIIEKRQSVAFWCNPISGHATLYWYQQILGQGPKLLIQFQNNGVVDDSQLPKDRFSAERLKGVDSTLKIQPAKLEDSAVYLCASSTTGTATWETQYFGPGTRLLVL.